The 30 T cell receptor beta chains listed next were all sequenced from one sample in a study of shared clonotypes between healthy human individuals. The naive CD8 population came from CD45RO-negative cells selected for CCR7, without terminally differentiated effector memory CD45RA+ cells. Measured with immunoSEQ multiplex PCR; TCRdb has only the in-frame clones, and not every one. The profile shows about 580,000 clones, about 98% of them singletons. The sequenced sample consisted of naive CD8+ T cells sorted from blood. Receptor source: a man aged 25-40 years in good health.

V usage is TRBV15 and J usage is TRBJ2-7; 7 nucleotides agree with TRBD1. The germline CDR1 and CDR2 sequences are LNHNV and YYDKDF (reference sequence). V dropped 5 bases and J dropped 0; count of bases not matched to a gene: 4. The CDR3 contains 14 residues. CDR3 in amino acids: CATSADRTSYEQYF. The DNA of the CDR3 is TGTGCCACCAGCGCGGACAGGACCTCCTACGAGCAGTACTTC.

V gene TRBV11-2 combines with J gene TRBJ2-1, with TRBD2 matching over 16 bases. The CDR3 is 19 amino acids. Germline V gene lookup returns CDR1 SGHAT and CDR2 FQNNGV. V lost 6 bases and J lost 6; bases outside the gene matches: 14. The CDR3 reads CASSSPGLAGGRRSNEQFF. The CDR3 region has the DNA TGTGCCAGCAGTTCCCCGGGACTAGCGGGAGGGCGGCGCTCCAATGAGCAGTTCTTC.

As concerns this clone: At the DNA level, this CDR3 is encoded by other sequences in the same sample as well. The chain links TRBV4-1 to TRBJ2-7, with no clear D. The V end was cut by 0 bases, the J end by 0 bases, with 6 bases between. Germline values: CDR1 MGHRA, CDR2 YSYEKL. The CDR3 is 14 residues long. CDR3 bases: TGCGCCAGCAGCCAAGATCGAGGCTCCTACGAGCAGTACTTC. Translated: CASSQDRGSYEQYF.

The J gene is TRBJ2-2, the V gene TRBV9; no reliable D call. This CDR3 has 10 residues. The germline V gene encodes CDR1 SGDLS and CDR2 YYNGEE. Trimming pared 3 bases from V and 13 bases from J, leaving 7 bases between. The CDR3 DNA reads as TGTGCCAGCAGCGGACCGCGGCTGTTTTTT. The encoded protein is CASSGPRLFF.

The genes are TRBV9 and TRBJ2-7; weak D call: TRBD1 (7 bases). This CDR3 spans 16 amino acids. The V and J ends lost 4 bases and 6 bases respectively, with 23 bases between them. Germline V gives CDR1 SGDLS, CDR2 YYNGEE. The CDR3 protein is CASSPKVGTERAEQYF. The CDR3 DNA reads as TGTGCCAGCAGCCCCAAGGTCGGGACAGAGCGGGCCGAGCAGTACTTC.

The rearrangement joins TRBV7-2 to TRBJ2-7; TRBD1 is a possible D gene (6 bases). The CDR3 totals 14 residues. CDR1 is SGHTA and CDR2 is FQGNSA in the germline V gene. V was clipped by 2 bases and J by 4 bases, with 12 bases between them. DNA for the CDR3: TGTGCCAGCAGCTTATATGGGGGCGGGTACGAGCAGTACTTC. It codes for CASSLYGGGYEQYF.

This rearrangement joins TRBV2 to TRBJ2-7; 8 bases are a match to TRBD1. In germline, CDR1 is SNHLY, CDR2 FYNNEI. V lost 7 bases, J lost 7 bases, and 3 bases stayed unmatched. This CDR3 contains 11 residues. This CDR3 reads CASNDRGEQYF. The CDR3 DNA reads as TGTGCCAGCAACGACAGGGGTGAGCAGTACTTC.

CDR3 nucleotide sequence: TGTGCCAGCAGTTTCCCATTAGGGGACAGTATAAACTATGGCTACACCTTC. It is translated as CASSFPLGDSINYGYTF. This sequence joins TRBV28 and TRBJ1-2; 7 bases agree with TRBD1. The CDR3 runs 17 residues. V gave up 3 bases and J gave up 2 bases; unmatched junction bases: 12. Looked up from germline, CDR1 is MDHEN and CDR2 is SYDVKM.

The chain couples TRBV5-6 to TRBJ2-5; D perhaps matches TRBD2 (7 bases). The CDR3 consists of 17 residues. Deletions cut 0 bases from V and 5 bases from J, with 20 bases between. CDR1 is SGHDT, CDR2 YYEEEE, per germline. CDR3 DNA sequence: TGTGCCAGCAGCTTGGCCTCGGGGGGCCCGCCCCTGGAGACCCAGTACTTC. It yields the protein CASSLASGGPPLETQYF.

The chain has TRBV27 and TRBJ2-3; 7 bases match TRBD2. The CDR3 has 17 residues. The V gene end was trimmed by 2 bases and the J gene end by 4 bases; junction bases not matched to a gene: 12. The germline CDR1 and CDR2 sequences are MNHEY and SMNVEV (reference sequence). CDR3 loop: CASSLLGGGPSADTQYF. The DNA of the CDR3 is TGTGCCAGCAGTTTACTTGGGGGAGGGCCCTCCGCAGATACGCAGTATTTT.

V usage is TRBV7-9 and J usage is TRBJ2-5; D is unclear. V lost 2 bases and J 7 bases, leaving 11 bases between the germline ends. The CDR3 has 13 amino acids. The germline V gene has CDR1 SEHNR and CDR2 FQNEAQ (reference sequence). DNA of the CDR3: TGTGCCAGCAGCTTAAAGGCCGTAGGGACCCAGTACTTC. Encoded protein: CASSLKAVGTQYF.

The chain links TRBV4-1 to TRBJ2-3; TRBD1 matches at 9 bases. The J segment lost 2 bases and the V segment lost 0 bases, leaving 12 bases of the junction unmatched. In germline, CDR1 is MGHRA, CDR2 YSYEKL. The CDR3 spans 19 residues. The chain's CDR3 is CASSQEEGQGPPFTDTQYF. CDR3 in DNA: TGCGCCAGCAGCCAAGAAGAGGGACAGGGCCCTCCTTTCACAGATACGCAGTATTTT.

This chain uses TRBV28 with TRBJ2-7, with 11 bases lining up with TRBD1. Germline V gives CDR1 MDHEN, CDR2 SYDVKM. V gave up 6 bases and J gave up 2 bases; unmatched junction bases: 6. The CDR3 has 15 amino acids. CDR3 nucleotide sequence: TGTGCCAGCAGCCAGGGACAGGGGGAAACCTACGAGCAGTACTTC. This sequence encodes CASSQGQGETYEQYF.

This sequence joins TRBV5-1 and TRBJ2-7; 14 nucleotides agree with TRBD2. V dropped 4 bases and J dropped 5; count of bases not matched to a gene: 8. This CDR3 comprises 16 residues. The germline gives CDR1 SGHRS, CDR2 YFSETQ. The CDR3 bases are TGCGCCAGCAGCGTGGGACTAGCGGGGGTCGGAGACGAGCAGTACTTC. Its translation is CASSVGLAGVGDEQYF.

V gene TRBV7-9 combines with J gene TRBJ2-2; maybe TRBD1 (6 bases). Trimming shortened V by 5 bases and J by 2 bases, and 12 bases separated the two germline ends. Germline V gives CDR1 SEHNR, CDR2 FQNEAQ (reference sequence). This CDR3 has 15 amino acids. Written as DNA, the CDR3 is TGTGCCAGCAGCAACCCGGGACAAAACACCGGGGAGCTGTTTTTT. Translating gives CASSNPGQNTGELFF.

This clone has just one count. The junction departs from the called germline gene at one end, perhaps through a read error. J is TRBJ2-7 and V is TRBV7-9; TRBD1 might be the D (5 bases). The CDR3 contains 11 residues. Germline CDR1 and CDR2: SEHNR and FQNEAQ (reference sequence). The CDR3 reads CASSSGQGTLF. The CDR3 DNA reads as TGTGCCAGCAGCTCCGGGCAGGGAACCCTCTTC.

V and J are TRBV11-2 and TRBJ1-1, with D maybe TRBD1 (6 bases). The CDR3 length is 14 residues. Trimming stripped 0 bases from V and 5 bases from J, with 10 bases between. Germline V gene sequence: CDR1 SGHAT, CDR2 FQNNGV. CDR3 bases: TGTGCCAGCAGCTTAGAAGCCAGGGGAACTGAAGCTTTCTTT. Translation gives CASSLEARGTEAFF.

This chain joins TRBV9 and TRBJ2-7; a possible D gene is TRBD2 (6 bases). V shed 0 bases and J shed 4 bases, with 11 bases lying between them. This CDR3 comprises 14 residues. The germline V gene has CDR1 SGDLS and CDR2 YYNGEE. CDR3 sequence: CASSVDPGTYEQYF. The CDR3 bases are TGTGCCAGCAGCGTAGACCCCGGGACTTACGAGCAGTACTTC.

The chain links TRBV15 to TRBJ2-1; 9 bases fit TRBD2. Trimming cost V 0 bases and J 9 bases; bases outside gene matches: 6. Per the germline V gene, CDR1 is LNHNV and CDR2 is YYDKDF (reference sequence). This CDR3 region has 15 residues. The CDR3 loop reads CATSREVAGVAEQFF. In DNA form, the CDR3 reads TGTGCCACCAGCAGAGAGGTAGCGGGAGTCGCTGAGCAGTTCTTC.

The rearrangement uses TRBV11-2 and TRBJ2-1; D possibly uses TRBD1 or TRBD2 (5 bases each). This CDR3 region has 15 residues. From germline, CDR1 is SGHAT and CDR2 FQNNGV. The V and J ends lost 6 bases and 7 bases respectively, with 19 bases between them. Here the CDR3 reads CASSFRDLRRNEQFF. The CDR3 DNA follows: TGTGCCAGCAGTTTCCGGGACCTCCGAAGGAATGAGCAGTTCTTC.

CDR3 protein: CSARFGTEAFF. The CDR3 bases are TGCAGTGCTAGGTTTGGCACTGAAGCTTTCTTT. This chain links TRBV20-1 with TRBJ1-1; D remains ambiguous. CDR1 is DFQATT and CDR2 is SNEGSKA in the germline V gene (reference sequence). Trimming took 3 bases from V and 4 from J, leaving 6 bases between them. This CDR3 has 11 residues.

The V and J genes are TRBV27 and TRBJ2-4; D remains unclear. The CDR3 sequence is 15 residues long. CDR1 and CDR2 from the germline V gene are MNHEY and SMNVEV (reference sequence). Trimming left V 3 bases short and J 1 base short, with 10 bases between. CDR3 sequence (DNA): TGTGCCAGCAGTTTCTCATCCCTGGCCAAAAACATTCAGTACTTC. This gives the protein CASSFSSLAKNIQYF.

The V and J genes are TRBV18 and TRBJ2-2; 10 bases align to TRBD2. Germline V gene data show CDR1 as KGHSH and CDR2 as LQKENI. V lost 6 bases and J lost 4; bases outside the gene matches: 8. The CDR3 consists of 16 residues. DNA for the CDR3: TGTGCCAGCTCCCAGACAGCGGGAGGGCGCACCGGGGAGCTGTTTTTT. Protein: CASSQTAGGRTGELFF. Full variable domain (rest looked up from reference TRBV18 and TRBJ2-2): NAGVMQNPRHLVRRRGQEARLRCSPMKGHSHVYWYRQLPEEGLKFMVYLQKENIIDESGMPKERFSAEFPKEGPSILRIQQVVRGDSAAYFCASSQTAGGRTGELFFGEGSRLTVL.

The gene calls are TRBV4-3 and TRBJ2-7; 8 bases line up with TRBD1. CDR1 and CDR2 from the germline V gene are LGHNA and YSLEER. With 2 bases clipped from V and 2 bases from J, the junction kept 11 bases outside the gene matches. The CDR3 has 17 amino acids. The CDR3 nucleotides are TGCGCCAGCAGCCAACACGTTACCGGGACAGGCACCTACGAGCAGTACTTC. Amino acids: CASSQHVTGTGTYEQYF.

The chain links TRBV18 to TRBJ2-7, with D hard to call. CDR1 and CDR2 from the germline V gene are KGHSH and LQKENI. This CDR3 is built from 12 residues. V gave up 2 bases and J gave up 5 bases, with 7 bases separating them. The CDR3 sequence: CASSPDSHEQYF. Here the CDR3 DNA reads TGTGCCAGCTCACCAGATTCCCACGAGCAGTACTTC.

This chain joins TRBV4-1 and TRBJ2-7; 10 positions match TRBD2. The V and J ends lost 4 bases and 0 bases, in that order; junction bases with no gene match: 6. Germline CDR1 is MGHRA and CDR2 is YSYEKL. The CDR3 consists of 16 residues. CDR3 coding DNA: TGCGCCAGCAGCCCCCTTGCTAGCGGGAGCTCCTACGAGCAGTACTTC. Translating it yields CASSPLASGSSYEQYF.

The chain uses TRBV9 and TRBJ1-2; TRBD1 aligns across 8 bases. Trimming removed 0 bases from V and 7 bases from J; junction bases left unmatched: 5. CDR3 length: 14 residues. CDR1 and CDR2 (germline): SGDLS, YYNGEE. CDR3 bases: TGTGCCAGCAGCGTAGGAAGTACAGGGGGTGGCTACACCTTC. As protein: CASSVGSTGGGYTF.

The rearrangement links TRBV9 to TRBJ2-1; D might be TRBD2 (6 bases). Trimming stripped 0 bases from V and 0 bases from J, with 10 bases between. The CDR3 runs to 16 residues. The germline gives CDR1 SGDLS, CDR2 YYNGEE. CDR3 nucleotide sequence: TGTGCCAGCAGCGTAGGGGGGGTGTACTCCTACAATGAGCAGTTCTTC. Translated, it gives CASSVGGVYSYNEQFF.

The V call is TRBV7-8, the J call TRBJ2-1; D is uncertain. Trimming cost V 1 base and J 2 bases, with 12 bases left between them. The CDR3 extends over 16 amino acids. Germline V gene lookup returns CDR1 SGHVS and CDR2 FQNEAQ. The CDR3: CASSLDMTSPYNEQFF. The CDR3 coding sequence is TGTGCCAGCAGCTTAGATATGACTTCCCCCTACAATGAGCAGTTCTTC.

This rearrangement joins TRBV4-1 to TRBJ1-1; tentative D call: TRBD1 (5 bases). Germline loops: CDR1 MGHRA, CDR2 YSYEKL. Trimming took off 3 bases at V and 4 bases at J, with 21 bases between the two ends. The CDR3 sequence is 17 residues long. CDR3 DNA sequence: TGCGCCAGCAGCCAGCATGGGACTGGCGCGAGTGGCACTGAAGCTTTCTTT. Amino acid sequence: CASSQHGTGASGTEAFF.